The 3 T cell receptor beta chains reported below all come from one sample, sequenced in a study of T cell responses to AZD1222 COVID-19 vaccine. Generated by immunoSEQ multiplex PCR, the TCRdb table keeps only in-frame clones and is missing some. This sample has roughly 110,000 clones, with more than 70% found just once. The material sequenced was peripheral blood, taken 28 days after the second AZD1222 dose. The source is an adult who received the AZD1222 COVID-19 vaccine.

The chain has TRBV3-1 (or the pseudogene TRBV3-2) and TRBJ1-1; D is ambiguous. Germline CDR1 reads LGHDT; CDR2 reads YNNKEL (reference sequence). V was shortened by 2 bases and J by 0 bases, with 7 bases between the two germline ends. The CDR3 is made up of 14 amino acids. This CDR3 is CASSQLDVNTEAFF. CDR3 nucleotide sequence: TGTGCCAGCAGCCAATTGGATGTGAACACTGAAGCTTTCTTT.

The CDR3 coding sequence is TGTGCCAGCAGCCAAGATTGGGGCCCAAATTCACCCCTCCACTTT. This encodes CASSQDWGPNSPLHF. V is TRBV4-2 and J is TRBJ1-6; perhaps TRBD1 as D (5 bases). Trimming stripped 0 bases from V and 7 bases from J, with 10 bases between. Germline V gene lookup returns CDR1 LGHNA and CDR2 YNFKEQ. The CDR3 is 15 residues long.

CDR3 region: CASGTVNGGGYTF. DNA of the CDR3: TGTGCCAGCGGGACGGTTAACGGGGGTGGCTACACCTTC. V is TRBV27 and J is TRBJ1-2; weak D call: TRBD1 (5 bases). From germline, CDR1 is MNHEY and CDR2 SMNVEV (reference sequence). This CDR3 contains 13 residues. V lost 8 bases and J lost 7, with 17 bases in between.